This is a list of T cell receptor beta chains from one sample in a study of blood T cell repertoires in COVID-19. This table comes from immunoSEQ multiplex PCR, and its TCRdb copy is limited to in-frame clones, with some not included. The sample has around 160,000 clones, over 75% seen once. The sequencing sample was made of peripheral blood. Receptor source: a human donor in a cohort sampled during active COVID-19. CDR3s include the opening cysteine and the closing phenylalanine or tryptophan. The D gene is left open where the match is weak. A row's size may be missing; if present it is once, few, many or a size class.

clone_size,d_call,j_call,v_call,cdr3_aa,cdr3_nt
NA,NA,TRBJ1-2,TRBV7-9,CASTFTDNYGYTF,TGTGCCAGCACCTTCACAGATAACTATGGCTACACCTTC
NA,NA,TRBJ1-1,TRBV3-1/TRBV3-2,CASSQDWRGTNTEAFF,TGTGCCAGCAGCCAAGATTGGAGGGGTACGAACACTGAAGCTTTCTTT
NA,TRBD2,TRBJ2-7,TRBV18,CASSPRRLAGGNSYEQYF,TGTGCCAGCTCACCCCGCCGACTAGCGGGAGGGAACTCCTACGAGCAGTACTTC
NA,TRBD2,TRBJ2-3,TRBV5-1,CASSSLAGQGTDTQYF,TGCGCCAGCAGCTCGCTAGCGGGGCAGGGCACAGATACGCAGTATTTT
NA,NA,TRBJ2-1,TRBV9,CASSVAGSEQFF,TGTGCCAGCAGCGTAGCGGGGAGTGAGCAGTTCTTC
NA,NA,TRBJ2-1,TRBV14,CASSHLQSSSYNEQFF,TGTGCCAGCAGCCATTTACAGTCGAGCTCCTACAATGAGCAGTTCTTC
once,NA,TRBJ2-7,TRBV5-6,CASSLFGAGEQYF,TGTGCCAGCAGCTTGTTTGGGGCGGGGGAGCAGTACTTC
NA,TRBD2,TRBJ2-3,TRBV7-8,CASVRTRRITDTQYF,TGTGCCAGCGTCAGGACTAGGCGAATCACAGATACGCAGTATTTT
NA,TRBD1,TRBJ2-1,TRBV7-2,CASSSLGAGGLNEQFF,TGTGCCAGCAGCTCCCTTGGGGCAGGGGGCCTCAATGAGCAGTTCTTC
NA,NA,TRBJ1-2,TRBV6-5,CASSRPEIPNYGYTF,TGTGCCAGCAGTCGCCCGGAGATCCCTAACTATGGCTACACCTTC
NA,NA,TRBJ2-1,TRBV27,CASSTSGYNEQFF,TGTGCCAGCTCCACGAGCGGATACAATGAGCAGTTCTTC
NA,NA,TRBJ2-2,TRBV7-9,CASSLAQVLNTGELFF,TGTGCCAGCAGCTTGGCACAGGTGCTGAACACCGGGGAGCTGTTTTTT
many,NA,TRBJ1-2,TRBV6-5,CASSPGGIPYGYTF,TGTGCCAGCAGTCCGGGGGGCATCCCCTATGGCTACACCTTC
NA,TRBD2,TRBJ2-1,TRBV5-1,CASSPGTSGSTEQFF,TGCGCCAGCAGCCCCGGGACTAGCGGGAGCACGGAGCAGTTCTTC
NA,NA,TRBJ2-1,TRBV15,CATSRDRTNEQFF,TGTGCCACCAGCAGAGATAGGACTAATGAGCAGTTCTTC